This TCR beta chain derives from a study of blood T cell repertoires in COVID-19 (dated by TCRdb to the early 2020s). As for the study more broadly: Collaborator samples came from the United States, Italy and Spain and covered acute and convalescent phases of COVID-19. Samples came from the ongoing ImmuneRACE study (first 160 participants) plus 1,254 subjects from 6 global collaborators. The dataset comprised deeply sampled blood TCRbeta repertoires from subjects exposed to, actively infected with, or recovered from COVID-19. Nearly every sample came with metadata listing a de-identified subject ID, COVID-19 status, age in years and sex. The repertoires were released in a freely available public database meant as a resource for research on the immune response to SARS-CoV-2. Where available, HLA class I and class II types were taken from metadata supplied by the sample provider and were not determined by assay-based typing. The prospective study material was composed of cDNA or gDNA derived from T cells, B-cell-depleted T cells, or PBMCs.

At the junction V is shortened by 2 bases and J by 8 bases, with 14 bases in between. The CDR3 spans 14 residues, from the cysteine through the phenylalanine. The sequence is cut down to CDR3 DNA, 42 bases in frame from base 1. CDR1 SGHDT and CDR2 YYEEEE were looked up in the germline V gene. Another Seattle source contributed samples from volunteer blood donors who had recovered from COVID-19. Whole blood was collected in K2EDTA tubes by collaborating institutions according to the institutions' own protocols. For TCRbeta analysis, collaborators shipped samples as frozen whole blood, isolated PBMCs, or DNA extracted from either of those sample types. With regard to this clone: Its antigen specificity is not known. No base qualities exist here, and no much larger clone lies one base off it.

Overall study outcomes, separate from this receptor: The quantity of clinical and demographic metadata differed by source and by participant and was supplied without curation.

The immunoSEQ Assay, a bias-controlled multiplex PCR, was used to amplify TCRbeta CDR3 regions from genomic DNA. As for the authors' bioinformatics: Within the assay, amplification of reference gene primers was used to estimate how many nucleated cells each sample contained. Sequence reads were collapsed and filtered to measure the absolute abundance of every unique TCRbeta CDR3 rearrangement. For each sample, productive Simpson clonality was calculated by taking the square root of Simpson's diversity index across productive rearrangements. Imported from immuneACCESS, the table was reduced by TCRdb to in-frame sequences with V and J called. These copies leave out some clones; in studies compared against another copy, an unresolved V gene accounts for under half, and the cause of the remainder is not known. That table is the source of V, J and clone size, and D and trimming were worked out from the DNA. The sample data list 200,000 to 250,000 clones, and just over 85% of these were observed just once. The ten largest clonotypes hold around 2.2% of the sample.

The chain was built from TRBV5-6 and TRBJ1-5; the D segment cannot be called with confidence. Sequenced: peripheral blood. This clonotype was obtained from a man aged 30 to 39 who had recovered from COVID-19. The nucleotides are TGTGCCAGCAGCTTTGGCCCCCCTTTGGAGCCCCAGCATTTT. It translates as CASSFGPPLEPQHF.